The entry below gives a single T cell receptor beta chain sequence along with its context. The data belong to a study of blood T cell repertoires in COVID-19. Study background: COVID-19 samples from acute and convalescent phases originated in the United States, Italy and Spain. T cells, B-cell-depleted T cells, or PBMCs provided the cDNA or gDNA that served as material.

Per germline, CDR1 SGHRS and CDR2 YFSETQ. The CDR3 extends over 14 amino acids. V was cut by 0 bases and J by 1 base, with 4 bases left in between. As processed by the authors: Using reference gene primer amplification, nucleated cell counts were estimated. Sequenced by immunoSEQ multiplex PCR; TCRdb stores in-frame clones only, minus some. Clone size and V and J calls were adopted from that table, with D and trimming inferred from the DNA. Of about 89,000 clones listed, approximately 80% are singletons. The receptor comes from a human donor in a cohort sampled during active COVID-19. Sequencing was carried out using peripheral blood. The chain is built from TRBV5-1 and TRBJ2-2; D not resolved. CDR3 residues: CASSLDGNTGELFF. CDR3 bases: TGCGCCAGCAGCTTGGACGGGAACACCGGGGAGCTGTTTTTT.